This TCR beta chain was identified in a study of T cell changes during pregnancy in multiple sclerosis. Assay used: immunoSEQ multiplex PCR; TCRdb lists only in-frame clones, some missing. The table includes around 80,000 clones, 92% detected once. V was shortened by 5 bases and J by 4 bases, with 8 bases between the two germline ends. CDR1 is MDHEN, CDR2 SYDVKM, per germline. CDR3 length equals 12 residues. The V call is TRBV28, the J call TRBJ1-2; TRBD1 might be the D (5 bases). Specimen: peripheral blood, collected before pregnancy. The receptor's source is a female donor with multiple sclerosis, enrolled in a pregnancy study. For the CDR3, the DNA is TGTGCCAGCAGTAGGGGTACCTATGGCTACACCTTC. Encoded protein: CASSRGTYGYTF.